Listed below are T cell receptor beta chains from one sample, sequenced in a study of control samples from healthy donors and cancer patients. Profiling relied on immunoSEQ multiplex PCR, and the TCRdb table lists in-frame clones only, not all of them. The sample comprises 70,000 to 80,000 clones, roughly 89% of which are singletons, and under 2.5% rests with the top ten. Specimen: PBMCs. The receptors stem from a woman in her sixties with head and neck cancer. Each CDR3 is given with its conserved first and last residue. The order of the fields is J gene, V gene, clone size, D gene, CDR3 DNA, CDR3 protein. A D gene is named only where the DNA matches it firmly. A row's size may be missing; if present it is once, few, many or a size class.

j_gene: TRBJ2-7; v_gene: TRBV6-5; abundance: NA; d_gene: NA; CDR3nt: TGTGCCAGCAGTTACTCGTTTGAGGGGTGGGCTTACGAGCAGTACTTC; CDR3aa: CASSYSFEGWAYEQYF
j_gene: TRBJ1-1; v_gene: TRBV5-6; abundance: NA; d_gene: TRBD1; CDR3nt: TGTGCCAGCAGCTTGGCGGGACAGGGAGGCACTGAAGCTTTCTTT; CDR3aa: CASSLAGQGGTEAFF
j_gene: TRBJ2-1; v_gene: TRBV30; abundance: NA; d_gene: NA; CDR3nt: TGTGCCTGGAGTGTGGCGGCTAAACGGGAGCAGTTCTTC; CDR3aa: CAWSVAAKREQFF
j_gene: TRBJ2-1; v_gene: TRBV27; abundance: NA; d_gene: NA; CDR3nt: TGTGCCAGCAGTCGAGCTCCCTACAATGAGCAGTTCTTC; CDR3aa: CASSRAPYNEQFF
j_gene: TRBJ2-7; v_gene: TRBV14; abundance: NA; d_gene: TRBD2; CDR3nt: TGTGCCAGCAGCCAAGACTACTTCCTAGCGGGGAGCTGGCGCGAGCAGTACTTC; CDR3aa: CASSQDYFLAGSWREQYF
j_gene: TRBJ2-1; v_gene: TRBV12-3/TRBV12-4; abundance: NA; d_gene: NA; CDR3nt: TGTGCCAGCAGTTTAGGGCCAGGAAAGTTCTTC; CDR3aa: CASSLGPGKFF
j_gene: TRBJ2-2; v_gene: TRBV20-1; abundance: NA; d_gene: TRBD1; CDR3nt: TGCAGTGCTAGTCACAGGGGGCGGTCCGGGGAGCTGTTTTTT; CDR3aa: CSASHRGRSGELFF
j_gene: TRBJ1-4; v_gene: TRBV5-8; abundance: NA; d_gene: TRBD1; CDR3nt: TGTGCCAGCAGCCGGGGACAGGTGTATGAAAAACTGTTTTTT; CDR3aa: CASSRGQVYEKLFF
j_gene: TRBJ1-5; v_gene: TRBV23-1; abundance: NA; d_gene: NA; CDR3nt: TGCGCCAGCAGTCAGCTTAGACAGGACCCCCATTTT; CDR3aa: CASSQLRQDPHF
j_gene: TRBJ2-7; v_gene: TRBV7-2; abundance: NA; d_gene: NA; CDR3nt: TGTGCCAGCAGCTTAGGTCAAGGAGCCTACGAGCAGTACTTC; CDR3aa: CASSLGQGAYEQYF
j_gene: TRBJ2-3; v_gene: TRBV5-4; abundance: NA; d_gene: NA; CDR3nt: TGTGCCAGCAGCCCACCGGGACTGAGCTTGGGTGGCACAGATACGCAGTATTTT; CDR3aa: CASSPPGLSLGGTDTQYF
j_gene: TRBJ2-3; v_gene: TRBV25-1; abundance: NA; d_gene: TRBD2; CDR3nt: TGTGCCAGCAGTGAGGCCTTTGGACGGGGGGACTCCGATACGCAGTATTTT; CDR3aa: CASSEAFGRGDSDTQYF
j_gene: TRBJ2-7; v_gene: TRBV5-1; abundance: NA; d_gene: NA; CDR3nt: TGCGCCAGCAGCTTAAGGGGAATTCTCGACGAGCAGTACTTC; CDR3aa: CASSLRGILDEQYF
j_gene: TRBJ2-1; v_gene: TRBV5-4; abundance: NA; d_gene: NA; CDR3nt: TGTGCCAGCAGCTCTAGCGAGTACAATGAGCAGTTCTTC; CDR3aa: CASSSSEYNEQFF
j_gene: TRBJ2-7; v_gene: TRBV30; abundance: NA; d_gene: NA; CDR3nt: TGTGCCTGGATGAGGTTCCCAATCGGGAGCGAGCAGTACTTC; CDR3aa: CAWMRFPIGSEQYF
j_gene: TRBJ1-2; v_gene: TRBV6-6; abundance: NA; d_gene: NA; CDR3nt: TGTGCCAGCAGGTCAAACTATGGCTACACCTTC; CDR3aa: CASRSNYGYTF
j_gene: TRBJ1-3; v_gene: TRBV19; abundance: NA; d_gene: NA; CDR3nt: TGTGCCAGTAGTGTCAGGGTGAGCTCTGGAAACACCATATATTTT; CDR3aa: CASSVRVSSGNTIYF
j_gene: TRBJ2-1; v_gene: TRBV6-6; abundance: NA; d_gene: TRBD2; CDR3nt: TGTGCCAGCAGTTCCCTCGCGTGGGCGGGAGGCCCTGAGCAGTTCTTC; CDR3aa: CASSSLAWAGGPEQFF
j_gene: TRBJ1-4; v_gene: TRBV6-2/TRBV6-3; abundance: NA; d_gene: NA; CDR3nt: TGTGCCAGCAGTTACGGGCCTAACCTATGGGAAAAACTGTTTTTT; CDR3aa: CASSYGPNLWEKLFF
j_gene: TRBJ2-1; v_gene: TRBV5-1; abundance: NA; d_gene: TRBD2; CDR3nt: TGCGCCAGCAGCACAACAATCATCGCGGGAGGGGGGAATGAGCAGTTCTTC; CDR3aa: CASSTTIIAGGGNEQFF
j_gene: TRBJ1-4; v_gene: TRBV5-1; abundance: NA; d_gene: TRBD1; CDR3nt: TGCGCCAGCAGCTTACAGGGGGGGTCTGAAAAACTGTTTTTT; CDR3aa: CASSLQGGSEKLFF
j_gene: TRBJ2-7; v_gene: TRBV7-9; abundance: NA; d_gene: TRBD2; CDR3nt: TGTGCCAGCAGCCCTCTAAGACTAGCGGGTCCCTACGAGCAGTACTTC; CDR3aa: CASSPLRLAGPYEQYF
j_gene: TRBJ1-4; v_gene: TRBV5-1; abundance: NA; d_gene: TRBD1; CDR3nt: TGCGCCAGCAGCTTGGATGTGACAGGGGGTAATGAAAAACTGTTTTTT; CDR3aa: CASSLDVTGGNEKLFF
j_gene: TRBJ2-1; v_gene: TRBV28; abundance: NA; d_gene: NA; CDR3nt: TGTGCCAGCAGCCTCTTAGCTCGCGATGAGCAGTTCTTC; CDR3aa: CASSLLARDEQFF
j_gene: TRBJ2-7; v_gene: TRBV6-6; abundance: NA; d_gene: NA; CDR3nt: TGTGCCAGCACCAACTCCGACAGGACTTACGAGCAGTACTTC; CDR3aa: CASTNSDRTYEQYF
j_gene: TRBJ2-5; v_gene: TRBV21-1; abundance: NA; d_gene: NA; CDR3nt: TGTGCCAGCACACTAGGGGATGGGGAGACCCAGTACTTC; CDR3aa: CASTLGDGETQYF
j_gene: TRBJ2-7; v_gene: TRBV2; abundance: NA; d_gene: NA; CDR3nt: TGTGCCAGCAGTGAAAGTGCGGCAGGTGGGTCTTACGAGCAGTACTTC; CDR3aa: CASSESAAGGSYEQYF
j_gene: TRBJ1-1; v_gene: TRBV30; abundance: NA; d_gene: NA; CDR3nt: TGTGCCTGGAGTGTCTCAGGTGAAGCTTTCTTT; CDR3aa: CAWSVSGEAFF
j_gene: TRBJ1-2; v_gene: TRBV3-1/TRBV3-2; abundance: NA; d_gene: NA; CDR3nt: TGTGCCAGCTCAGACCCGCGGCAACCGGGGGGAGCTAACTATGGCTACACCTTC; CDR3aa: CASSDPRQPGGANYGYTF
j_gene: TRBJ1-1; v_gene: TRBV18; abundance: once; d_gene: NA; CDR3nt: TGTGCCAGCTCACCTTCGACAGGACAGAACACTGAAGCTTTCTTT; CDR3aa: CASSPSTGQNTEAFF
j_gene: TRBJ1-4; v_gene: TRBV15; abundance: NA; d_gene: TRBD1; CDR3nt: TGTGCCACCAGCAGAGATGTGGGACAGGGGCGGGAAAAACTGTTTTTT; CDR3aa: CATSRDVGQGREKLFF
j_gene: TRBJ2-7; v_gene: TRBV5-6; abundance: NA; d_gene: NA; CDR3nt: TGTGCCAGCAGCTTGGAGGTCCCCTATAGCTCCTACGAGCAGTACTTC; CDR3aa: CASSLEVPYSSYEQYF
j_gene: TRBJ2-3; v_gene: TRBV6-2/TRBV6-3; abundance: NA; d_gene: NA; CDR3nt: TGTGCCAGCAGCCCGGAGTTGGCTAGCACAGATACGCAGTATTTT; CDR3aa: CASSPELASTDTQYF
j_gene: TRBJ1-2; v_gene: TRBV24-1; abundance: NA; d_gene: TRBD1; CDR3nt: TGTGCCACCAGTGGCGAAACAGGGGCTACGGGCTACACCTTC; CDR3aa: CATSGETGATGYTF
j_gene: TRBJ2-1; v_gene: TRBV10-3; abundance: NA; d_gene: TRBD1; CDR3nt: TGTGCCATCAGTGAGTCCGGGACAGGGGGATACAATGAGCAGTTCTTC; CDR3aa: CAISESGTGGYNEQFF
j_gene: TRBJ2-1; v_gene: TRBV5-1; abundance: NA; d_gene: TRBD2; CDR3nt: TGCGCCAGCAGCGGCGGACTAGCGCTAACCTACAATGAGCAGTTCTTC; CDR3aa: CASSGGLALTYNEQFF
j_gene: TRBJ2-5; v_gene: TRBV28; abundance: NA; d_gene: NA; CDR3nt: TGTGCCAGCAGTTTATTGGGGGAGACCCAGTACTTC; CDR3aa: CASSLLGETQYF
j_gene: TRBJ2-7; v_gene: TRBV7-2; abundance: NA; d_gene: TRBD2; CDR3nt: TGTGCCAGCAGCTTATCGCCCCGAGCGGGGACTAACTACGAGCAGTACTTC; CDR3aa: CASSLSPRAGTNYEQYF
j_gene: TRBJ1-6; v_gene: TRBV28; abundance: NA; d_gene: NA; CDR3nt: TGTGCCAGCCGCCGATCAGGGAATTCACCCCTCCACTTT; CDR3aa: CASRRSGNSPLHF
j_gene: TRBJ2-1; v_gene: TRBV27; abundance: NA; d_gene: NA; CDR3nt: TGTGCCAGCAGTTTCCGATCGGGGGGTGCAGGGGATGAGCAGTTCTTC; CDR3aa: CASSFRSGGAGDEQFF
j_gene: TRBJ2-7; v_gene: TRBV4-3; abundance: few; d_gene: TRBD2; CDR3nt: TGCGCCAGCAGCCAAGAGGCCTACAGCGGGAGGGCCTCGGAATCCGAGCAGTACTTC; CDR3aa: CASSQEAYSGRASESEQYF
j_gene: TRBJ2-1; v_gene: TRBV7-2; abundance: few; d_gene: NA; CDR3nt: TGTGCCAGCAGCTTAGTCAATGAGCAGTTCTTC; CDR3aa: CASSLVNEQFF
j_gene: TRBJ2-3; v_gene: TRBV5-4; abundance: NA; d_gene: TRBD2; CDR3nt: TGTGCCAGCAGCTTTAAATTGTTTGGGCTAGCGGGAGGGTCGACAGATACGCAGTATTTT; CDR3aa: CASSFKLFGLAGGSTDTQYF
j_gene: TRBJ2-7; v_gene: TRBV11-2; abundance: few; d_gene: TRBD1; CDR3nt: TGTGCCAGCAGCTCGATAACCGGGACAGGGGCATACGAGCAGTACTTC; CDR3aa: CASSSITGTGAYEQYF
j_gene: TRBJ2-5; v_gene: TRBV3-1/TRBV3-2; abundance: NA; d_gene: TRBD1; CDR3nt: TGTGCCAGCAGCCCGGACAGGGAGACCCAGTACTTC; CDR3aa: CASSPDRETQYF
j_gene: TRBJ2-7; v_gene: TRBV5-1; abundance: NA; d_gene: TRBD2; CDR3nt: TGCGCCAGCAGCTTCGGGACTAGCGGGACGCCGACCTACGAGCAGTACTTC; CDR3aa: CASSFGTSGTPTYEQYF